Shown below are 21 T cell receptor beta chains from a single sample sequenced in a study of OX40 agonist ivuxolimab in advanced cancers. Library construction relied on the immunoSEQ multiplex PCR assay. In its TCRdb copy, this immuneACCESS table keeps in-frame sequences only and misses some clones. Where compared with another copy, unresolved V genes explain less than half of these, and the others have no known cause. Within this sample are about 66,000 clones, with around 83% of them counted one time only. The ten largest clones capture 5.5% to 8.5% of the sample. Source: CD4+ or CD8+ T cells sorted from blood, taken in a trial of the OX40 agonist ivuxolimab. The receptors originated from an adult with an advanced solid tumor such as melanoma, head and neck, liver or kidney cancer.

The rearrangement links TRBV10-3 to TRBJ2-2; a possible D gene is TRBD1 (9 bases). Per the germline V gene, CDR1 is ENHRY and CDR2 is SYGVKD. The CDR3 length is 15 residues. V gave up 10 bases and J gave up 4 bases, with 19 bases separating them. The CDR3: CATRDRAGGTGELFF. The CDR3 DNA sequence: TGTGCCACCCGGGACAGGGCGGGGGGCACCGGGGAGCTGTTTTTT.

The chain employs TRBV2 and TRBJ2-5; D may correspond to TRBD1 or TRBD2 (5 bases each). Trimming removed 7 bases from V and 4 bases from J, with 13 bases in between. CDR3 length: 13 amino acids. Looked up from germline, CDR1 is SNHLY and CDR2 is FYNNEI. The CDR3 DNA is TGTGCCAGCACCGCTGGGGGATCAGAGACCCAGTACTTC. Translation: CASTAGGSETQYF.

The CDR3 spells CASGMGGIPNYGYTF. The DNA for the CDR3 is TGTGCCAGCGGAATGGGAGGGATCCCTAACTATGGCTACACCTTC. This chain links TRBV5-6 with TRBJ1-2; D gene ambiguous. Trimming cost V 7 bases and J 0 bases, with 16 bases left between them. Germline CDR1 reads SGHDT; CDR2 reads YYEEEE. This CDR3 region has 15 residues. Full variable domain (rest looked up from reference TRBV5-6 and TRBJ1-2): DAGVTQSPTHLIKTRGQQVTLRCSPKSGHDTVSWYQQALGQGPQFIFQYYEEEERQRGNFPDRFSGHQFPNYSSELNVNALLLGDSALYLCASGMGGIPNYGYTFGSGTRLTVV.

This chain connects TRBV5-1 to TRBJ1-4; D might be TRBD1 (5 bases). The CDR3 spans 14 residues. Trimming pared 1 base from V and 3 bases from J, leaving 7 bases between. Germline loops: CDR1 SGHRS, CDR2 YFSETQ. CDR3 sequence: CASSLQGPNEKLFF. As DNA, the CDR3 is TGCGCCAGCAGCTTGCAGGGTCCTAATGAAAAACTGTTTTTT.

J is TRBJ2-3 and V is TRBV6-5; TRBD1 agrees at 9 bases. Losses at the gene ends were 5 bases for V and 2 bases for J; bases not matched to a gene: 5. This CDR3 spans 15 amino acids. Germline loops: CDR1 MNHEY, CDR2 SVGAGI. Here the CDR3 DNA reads TGTGCCAGCAGTAAGGGACAGGGAAACACAGATACGCAGTATTTT. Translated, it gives CASSKGQGNTDTQYF.

This CDR3 is CAGKGPNQETQYF. In nucleotides, the CDR3 is TGTGCCGGAAAGGGACCGAACCAAGAGACCCAGTACTTC. The rearrangement links TRBV2 to TRBJ2-5, with D tentatively TRBD1 or TRBD2 (5 bases each). CDR1 is SNHLY, CDR2 FYNNEI, per germline. The CDR3 contains 13 residues. V was clipped by 11 bases and J by 0 bases, with 13 bases between them.

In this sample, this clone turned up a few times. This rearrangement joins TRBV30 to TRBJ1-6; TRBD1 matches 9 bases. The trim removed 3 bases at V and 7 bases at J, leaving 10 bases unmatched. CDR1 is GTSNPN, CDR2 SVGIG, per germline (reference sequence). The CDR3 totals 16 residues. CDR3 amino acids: CAWSQGAGTGNSPLHF. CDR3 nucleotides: TGTGCCTGGAGCCAAGGGGCCGGGACAGGGAATTCACCCCTCCACTTT.

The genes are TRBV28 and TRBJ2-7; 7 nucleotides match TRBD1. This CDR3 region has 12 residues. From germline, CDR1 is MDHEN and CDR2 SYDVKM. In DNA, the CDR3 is TGTGCCAGCAGTCCCCGGACAGGCATCCCGGAGGTC. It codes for CASSPRTGIPEV.

CDR3 DNA: TGTGCCAGTAGTATAGGCGTCTCATACACTGAAGCTTTCTTT. Encoded protein: CASSIGVSYTEAFF. The chain employs TRBV19 and TRBJ1-1; D is uncertain. Trimming stripped 1 base from V and 3 bases from J, with 9 bases between. Germline V gives CDR1 LNHDA, CDR2 SQIVND (reference sequence). This CDR3 has 14 residues.

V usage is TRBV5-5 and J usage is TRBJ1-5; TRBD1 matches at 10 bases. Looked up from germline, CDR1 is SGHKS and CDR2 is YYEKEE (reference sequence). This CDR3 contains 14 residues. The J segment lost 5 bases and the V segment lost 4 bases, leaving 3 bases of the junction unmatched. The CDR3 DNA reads TGTGCCAGCAGCGCGGGACAGGGGTATCAGCCCCAGCATTTT. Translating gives CASSAGQGYQPQHF.

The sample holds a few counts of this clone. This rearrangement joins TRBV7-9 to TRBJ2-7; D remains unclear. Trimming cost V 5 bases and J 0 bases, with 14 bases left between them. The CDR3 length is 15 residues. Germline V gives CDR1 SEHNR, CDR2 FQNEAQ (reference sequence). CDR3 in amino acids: CASSPYDSSSYEQYF. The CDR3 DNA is TGTGCCAGCAGCCCCTATGACTCAAGCTCCTACGAGCAGTACTTC.

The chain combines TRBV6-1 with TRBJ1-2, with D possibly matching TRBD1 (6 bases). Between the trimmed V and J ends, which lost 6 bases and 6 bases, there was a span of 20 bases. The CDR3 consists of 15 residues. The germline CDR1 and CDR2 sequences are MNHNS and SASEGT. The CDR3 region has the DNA TGTGCCAGCAGAACAACCTGGGACACTCTGGATGGCTACACCTTC. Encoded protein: CASRTTWDTLDGYTF.

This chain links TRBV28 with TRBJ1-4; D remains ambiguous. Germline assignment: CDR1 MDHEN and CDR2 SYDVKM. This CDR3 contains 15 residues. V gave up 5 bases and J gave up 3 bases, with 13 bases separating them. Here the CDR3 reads CASSPLLGSNEKLFF. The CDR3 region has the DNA TGTGCCAGCAGTCCCCTGCTTGGGTCTAATGAAAAACTGTTTTTT.

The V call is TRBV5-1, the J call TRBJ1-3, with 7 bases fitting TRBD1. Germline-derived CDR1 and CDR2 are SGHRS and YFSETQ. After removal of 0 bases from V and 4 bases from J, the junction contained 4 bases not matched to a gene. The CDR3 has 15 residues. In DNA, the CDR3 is TGCGCCAGCAGCTTGGTTGGGGACAGAGGAAACACCATATATTTT. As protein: CASSLVGDRGNTIYF.

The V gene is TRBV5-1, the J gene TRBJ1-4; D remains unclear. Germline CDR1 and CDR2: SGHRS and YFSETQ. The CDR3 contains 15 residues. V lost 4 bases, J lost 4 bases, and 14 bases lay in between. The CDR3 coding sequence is TGCGCCAGCAGCCGTAGACTTGCCCTTAATGAAAAACTGTTTTTT. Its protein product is CASSRRLALNEKLFF.

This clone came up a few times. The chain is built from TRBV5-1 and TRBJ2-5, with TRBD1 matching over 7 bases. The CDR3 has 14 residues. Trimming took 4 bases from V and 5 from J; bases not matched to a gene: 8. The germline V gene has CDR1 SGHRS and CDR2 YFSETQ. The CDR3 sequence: CASSPGQTYETQYF. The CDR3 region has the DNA TGCGCCAGCAGCCCGGGACAGACCTACGAGACCCAGTACTTC.

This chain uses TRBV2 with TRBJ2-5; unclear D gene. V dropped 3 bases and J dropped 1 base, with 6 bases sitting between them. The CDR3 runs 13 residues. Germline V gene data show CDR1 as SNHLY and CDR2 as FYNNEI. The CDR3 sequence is CASSDESQETQYF. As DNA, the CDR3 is TGTGCCAGCAGTGATGAGTCCCAAGAGACCCAGTACTTC.

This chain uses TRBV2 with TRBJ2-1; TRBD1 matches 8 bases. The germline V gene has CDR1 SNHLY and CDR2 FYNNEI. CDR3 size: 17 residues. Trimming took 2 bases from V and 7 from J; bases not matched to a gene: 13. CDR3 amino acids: CASSESEVDRVRNEQFF. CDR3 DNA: TGTGCCAGCAGTGAAAGTGAAGTGGACAGGGTCCGGAATGAGCAGTTCTTC.

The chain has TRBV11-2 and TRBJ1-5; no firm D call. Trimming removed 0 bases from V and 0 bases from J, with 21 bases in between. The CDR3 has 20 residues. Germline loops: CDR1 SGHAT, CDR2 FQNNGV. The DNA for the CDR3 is TGTGCCAGCAGCTTAGAGCCCGAGCGCCCCTCTATCTATAGCAATCAGCCCCAGCATTTT. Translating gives CASSLEPERPSIYSNQPQHF.

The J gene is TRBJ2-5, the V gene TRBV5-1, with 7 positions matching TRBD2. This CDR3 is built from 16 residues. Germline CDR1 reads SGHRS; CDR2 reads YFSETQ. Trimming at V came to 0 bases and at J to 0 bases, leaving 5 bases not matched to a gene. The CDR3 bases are TGCGCCAGCAGCTTGGAGCGGGGAGGGAACCAAGAGACCCAGTACTTC. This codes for CASSLERGGNQETQYF.

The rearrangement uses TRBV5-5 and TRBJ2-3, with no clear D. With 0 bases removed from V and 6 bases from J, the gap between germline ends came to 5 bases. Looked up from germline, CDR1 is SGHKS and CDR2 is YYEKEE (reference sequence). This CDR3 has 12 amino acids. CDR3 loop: CASSLELDTQYF. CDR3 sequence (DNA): TGTGCCAGCAGCTTGGAGTTGGATACGCAGTATTTT. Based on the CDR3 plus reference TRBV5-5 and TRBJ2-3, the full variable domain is DAGVTQSPTHLIKTRGQQVTLRCSPISGHKSVSWYQQVLGQGPQFIFQYYEKEERGRGNFPDRFSARQFPNYSSELNVNALLLGDSALYLCASSLELDTQYFGPGTRLTVL.